This T cell receptor beta chain was recorded in a study of Ad26.COV2.S vaccination and SARS-CoV-2 variants. The treatment was: some 19 received Ad26.COV2.S at low or high dose, single or two shots; roughly five received placebo; per-sample allocation not given. Each sample was drawn 63 days after the first injection (of vaccine or placebo). The V gene's germline CDR1 is SGHTA and CDR2 FQGNSA. CDR3 length: 14 residues. V lost 0 bases and J 4 bases, leaving 10 bases between the germline ends. Profiling relied on immunoSEQ multiplex PCR, and the TCRdb table lists in-frame clones only, not all of them. Of hundreds of thousands of clones in the sample, 83% were seen once.

This receptor was taken from a person aged 18-65 years who received the Ad26.COV2.S COVID-19 vaccine or a placebo. Sequenced material: peripheral blood, taken in a trial of Ad26.COV2.S vaccine versus placebo. The V gene is TRBV7-2, the J gene TRBJ2-7; D may be TRBD1 (5 bases). In DNA, the CDR3 is TGTGCCAGCAGCTTAGCAGCAGGGTTGTACGAGCAGTACTTC. Amino acids: CASSLAAGLYEQYF.